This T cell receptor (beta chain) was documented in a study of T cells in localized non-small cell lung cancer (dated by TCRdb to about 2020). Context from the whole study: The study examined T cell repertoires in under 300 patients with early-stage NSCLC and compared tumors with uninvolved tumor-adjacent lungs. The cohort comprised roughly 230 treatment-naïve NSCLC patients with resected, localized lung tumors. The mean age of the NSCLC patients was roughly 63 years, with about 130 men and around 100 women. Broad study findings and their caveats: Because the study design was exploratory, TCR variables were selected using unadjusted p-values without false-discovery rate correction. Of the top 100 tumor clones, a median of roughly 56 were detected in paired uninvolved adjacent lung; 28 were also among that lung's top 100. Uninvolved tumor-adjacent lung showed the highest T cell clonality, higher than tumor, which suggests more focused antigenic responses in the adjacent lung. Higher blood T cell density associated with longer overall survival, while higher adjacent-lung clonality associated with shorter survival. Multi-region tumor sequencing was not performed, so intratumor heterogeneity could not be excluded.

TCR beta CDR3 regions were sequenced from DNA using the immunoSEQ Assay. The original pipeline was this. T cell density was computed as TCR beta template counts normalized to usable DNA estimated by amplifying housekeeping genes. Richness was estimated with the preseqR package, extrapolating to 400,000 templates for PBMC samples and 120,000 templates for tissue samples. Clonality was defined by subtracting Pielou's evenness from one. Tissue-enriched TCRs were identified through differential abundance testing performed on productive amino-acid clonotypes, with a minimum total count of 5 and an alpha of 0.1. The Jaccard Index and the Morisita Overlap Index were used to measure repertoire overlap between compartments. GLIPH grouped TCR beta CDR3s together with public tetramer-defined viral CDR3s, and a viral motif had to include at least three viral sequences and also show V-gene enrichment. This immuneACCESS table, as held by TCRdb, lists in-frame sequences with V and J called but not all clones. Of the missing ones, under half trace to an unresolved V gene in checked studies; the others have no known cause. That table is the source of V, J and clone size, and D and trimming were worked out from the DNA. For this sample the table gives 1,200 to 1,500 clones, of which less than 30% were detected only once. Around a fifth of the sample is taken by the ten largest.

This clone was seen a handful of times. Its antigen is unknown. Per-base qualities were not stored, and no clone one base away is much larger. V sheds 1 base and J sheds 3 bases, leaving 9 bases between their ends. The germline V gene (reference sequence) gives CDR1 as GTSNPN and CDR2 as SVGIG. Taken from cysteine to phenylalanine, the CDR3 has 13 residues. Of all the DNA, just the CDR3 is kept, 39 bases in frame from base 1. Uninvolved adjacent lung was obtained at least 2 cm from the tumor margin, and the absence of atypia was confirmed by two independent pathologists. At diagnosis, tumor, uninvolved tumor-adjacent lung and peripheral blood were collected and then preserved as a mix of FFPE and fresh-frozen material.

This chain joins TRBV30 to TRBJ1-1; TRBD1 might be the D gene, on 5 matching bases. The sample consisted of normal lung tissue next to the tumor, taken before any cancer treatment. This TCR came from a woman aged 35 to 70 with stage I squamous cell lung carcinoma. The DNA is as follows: TGTGCCTGGAGTGAAGGGACCCACACTGAAGCTTTCTTT. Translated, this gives CAWSEGTHTEAFF.